Listed below are T cell receptor beta chains from one sample, sequenced in a study of OX40 agonist ivuxolimab in advanced cancers. Repertoires were generated with immunoSEQ multiplex PCR, while TCRdb's copy carries only in-frame clones and drops some. The sample shows tens of thousands of clones, approximately 86% of them seen only once. The material was CD4+ or CD8+ T cells sorted from blood, obtained in a trial of the OX40 agonist ivuxolimab. The receptors shown here come from an adult with an advanced solid tumor such as melanoma, head and neck, liver or kidney cancer. The CDR3 runs from the conserved cysteine through the conserved F or W. D genes are given only for firm matches. Clone sizes are given selectively: once, few, many, or a class where the clone is expanded.

d_call	clone_size	v_call	j_call	cdr3_nt	cdr3_aa
TRBD1	-	TRBV15	TRBJ2-7	TGTGCCACCAGCAACCCGGGACAGCCCTACGAGCAGTACTTC	CATSNPGQPYEQYF
TRBD1	-	TRBV30	TRBJ1-2	TGTGCCTGGAGACCGACAGGGGGGCTGATCGGCTACACCTTC	CAWRPTGGLIGYTF
-	-	TRBV9	TRBJ1-2	TGTGCCAGCAGCGTAGTCGGTTCAGCTTTTAGTGGCTACACCTTC	CASSVVGSAFSGYTF
-	-	TRBV25-1	TRBJ2-1	TGTGCCAGCTCTGAATATGGTAGCGGAAACAATGAGCAGTTCTTC	CASSEYGSGNNEQFF
-	few	TRBV9	TRBJ2-7	TGTGCCAGCAGCGTATATGAGGGGACAACATACGAGCAGTACTTC	CASSVYEGTTYEQYF
TRBD1	-	TRBV7-9	TRBJ1-3	TGTGCCAGCAGCTACCAGGGACAGGTCTCTGGAAACACCATATATTTT	CASSYQGQVSGNTIYF
-	-	TRBV18	TRBJ1-6	TGTGCCAGCTCACCACGCAGGGAAAGTTCACCCCTCCACTTT	CASSPRRESSPLHF
TRBD1	-	TRBV27	TRBJ2-7	TGTGCCAGCAGTCCGCGACAGGGTTCCTACGAGCAGTACTTC	CASSPRQGSYEQYF
TRBD1	-	TRBV4-1	TRBJ1-1	TGCGCCAGCAGCGGTGGACAGGGGCTAATGAACACTGAAGCTTTCTTT	CASSGGQGLMNTEAFF
-	-	TRBV5-1	TRBJ2-5	TGCGCCAGCAGAATACGGGGGGCATCGGGAGAGACCCAGTACTTC	CASRIRGASGETQYF
-	-	TRBV9	TRBJ1-1	TGTGCCAGCAGCGTAGTGGGGGGTCGGAACACTGAAGCTTTCTTT	CASSVVGGRNTEAFF
TRBD1	-	TRBV27	TRBJ2-7	TGTGCCAGCAGTTTACGAGAACCTGGACAGGGTTACGAGCAGTACTTC	CASSLREPGQGYEQYF
-	-	TRBV18	TRBJ2-2	TGTGCCAGCTCACCATACTCCGTGGGAAACGGGGAGCTGTTTTTT	CASSPYSVGNGELFF
-	-	TRBV6-6	TRBJ1-3	TGTGCCAGCAGTTACGGGACCTCTGGAAACACCATATATTTT	CASSYGTSGNTIYF
TRBD1	-	TRBV10-3	TRBJ2-1	TGTGCCATCAGTGACCCCGGGACAGGGAGGTCGGGTGAGCAGTTCTTC	CAISDPGTGRSGEQFF
-	-	TRBV18	TRBJ1-3	TGTGCCAGCTCAAGTGTGGGGGCAGCTGGAAACACCATATATTTT	CASSSVGAAGNTIYF
-	-	TRBV5-1	TRBJ2-6	TGCGCCAGCAGCGCTGTCGCTGGGGCCAACGTCCTGACTTTC	CASSAVAGANVLTF
TRBD1	-	TRBV5-1	TRBJ1-3	TGCGCCAGCAGCTCCTCGACAGGGCATGTGGGAAACACCATATATTTT	CASSSSTGHVGNTIYF
-	-	TRBV7-9	TRBJ2-7	TGTGCCAGCAGCTTACAGCCAGCCTACGAGCAGTACTTC	CASSLQPAYEQYF
-	-	TRBV6-1	TRBJ1-2	TGTGCCAGCAGTGAAACGGGAAACTATGGCTACACCTTC	CASSETGNYGYTF
TRBD2	-	TRBV5-4	TRBJ2-7	TGTGCCAGCAGCTCTCCTACCGGGGGGGCCGCTAGCCACGAGCAGTACTTC	CASSSPTGGAASHEQYF
-	-	TRBV6-6	TRBJ1-5	TGTGCCAGCAGCACGGGTGGGCCCCAGCATTTT	CASSTGGPQHF
-	few	TRBV7-2	TRBJ1-3	TGTGCCAGCAGCTTGAACTCTGGAAACACCATATATTTT	CASSLNSGNTIYF
-	-	TRBV7-9	TRBJ1-1	TGTGCCAGCAGTCTCCATGGTGCTGAAGCTTTCTTT	CASSLHGAEAFF
-	-	TRBV7-2	TRBJ2-3	TGTGCCAGCAGCTTAGCGGGGGGGCCGGGAACACAGTATTTT	CASSLAGGPGTQYF
TRBD1	-	TRBV19	TRBJ1-1	TGTGCCAGTAGCCAGGGGGAAACTGAAGCTTTCTTT	CASSQGETEAFF
-	-	TRBV4-2	TRBJ2-1	TGTGCCAGCAGCCAAGCTGGGGTCTATAATGAGCAGTTCTTC	CASSQAGVYNEQFF
-	-	TRBV5-1	TRBJ1-1	TGCGCCAGCAGATTAAGCCCCGCGAACACTGAAGCTTTCTTT	CASRLSPANTEAFF
-	-	TRBV12-5	TRBJ2-3	TGTGCTAGTGGTGGGTGGATCGGGGATACGCAGTATTTT	CASGGWIGDTQYF
-	-	TRBV11-2	TRBJ1-2	TGTGCCAGCAGCTCCGGGGTCCAATATGGCTACACCTTC	CASSSGVQYGYTF
-	-	TRBV18	TRBJ1-1	TGTGCCAGCTCACACGGACAACGAAACACTGAAGCTTTCTTT	CASSHGQRNTEAFF
TRBD2	-	TRBV5-1	TRBJ2-1	TGCGCCAGCAGCCTGTACCCTATAGGGACTAGCAATGAGCAGTTCTTC	CASSLYPIGTSNEQFF
-	-	TRBV5-1	TRBJ1-3	TGCGCCAGCACTCCGGGGGTCTCTGGAAACACCATATATTTT	CASTPGVSGNTIYF
-	-	TRBV15	TRBJ1-2	TGTGCCACCAGCAGAGTATCGGGACGACGGGATAGGAACTACACCTTC	CATSRVSGRRDRNYTF
-	-	TRBV19	TRBJ1-5	TGTGCCAGTAGGATCTACTCCCAGGTCAATCAGCCCCAGCATTTT	CASRIYSQVNQPQHF
-	-	TRBV18	TRBJ1-5	TGTGCCAGCTCACGGTCCAGGGACAATCAGCCCCAGCATTTT	CASSRSRDNQPQHF
-	-	TRBV29-1	TRBJ1-1	TGCAGCGTTGAAGAATACTCAGCTGAAGCTTTCTTT	CSVEEYSAEAFF
-	-	TRBV19	TRBJ1-4	TGTGCCAGTAGTACGTCTTGGGGATCGAATGAAAAACTGTTTTTT	CASSTSWGSNEKLFF
-	-	TRBV2	TRBJ2-6	TGTGCCAGCAGAGCCGAGACTGGGGCCAACGTCCTGACTTTC	CASRAETGANVLTF
TRBD1	-	TRBV7-9	TRBJ1-1	TGTGCCAGCAACTCTTTGACAGGGCACACTGAAGCTTTCTTT	CASNSLTGHTEAFF
-	-	TRBV7-6	TRBJ1-1	TGTGCCAGCAGCTTATCAAGGGCCACTGAAGCTTTCTTT	CASSLSRATEAFF
-	-	TRBV4-1	TRBJ2-5	TGCGCCAGCAGCCAGAACAGGGAAACGGGGGAGACCCAGTACTTC	CASSQNRETGETQYF
TRBD1	-	TRBV28	TRBJ1-5	TGTGCCAGCAGTCAAAGACAGGGGGAGCATTTT	CASSQRQGEHF
TRBD1	-	TRBV28	TRBJ1-2	TGTGCCAGCAGGACCCACGGACAGGGGGCTCTCGGCTACACCTTC	CASRTHGQGALGYTF
-	-	TRBV7-3	TRBJ2-1	TGTGCCAGCAGCCCCCGTGTAGGCTCCTACAATGAGCAGTTCTTC	CASSPRVGSYNEQFF